This TCR beta chain was sequenced during a study of CD8 T cells in ankylosing spondylitis. TCRdb passed the 5' RACE reads through MiXCR, listing each CDR3 protein once. This repertoire shows about 6,000 distinct CDR3 sequences, 2.1% found once; its top ten account for about half. This clonotype was recorded at least ten times. Germline assignment: CDR1 SGDLS and CDR2 YYNGEE. Trimming cost V 3 bases and J 1 base; bases outside gene matches: 1. The length of the CDR3 is 14 residues. This TCR was sampled from a male donor with ankylosing spondylitis or in good health (not recorded which). The sequenced sample consisted of blood, either unsorted or a sorted T cell fraction (not recorded which). The chain combines TRBV9 with TRBJ2-5, with 9 bases identical to TRBD1. The CDR3 is CASSEQGAQETQYF. As DNA, the CDR3 is TGTGCCAGCAGCGAACAGGGGGCCCAAGAGACCCAGTACTTC.